This TCR beta chain emerged from a study of blood T cell repertoires in COVID-19. Study summary: Spain, Italy and the United States supplied samples that represented acute and convalescent COVID-19. From T cells, B-cell-depleted T cells, or PBMCs came the material, which was cDNA or gDNA.

The method was immunoSEQ multiplex PCR; TCRdb's version includes in-frame clones alone and lacks a portion of them. This sample has approximately 68,000 clones; just over 85% occur once, and the top ten carry roughly a tenth. The CDR3 is 15 amino acids. Germline V gene data show CDR1 as GTSNPN and CDR2 as SVGIG (reference sequence). Trimming removed 2 bases from V and 0 bases from J, with 13 bases in between. This chain joins TRBV30 and TRBJ1-2; D is undetermined. This clonotype was sampled from a man aged 70-80 years with active or convalescent COVID-19. The specimen was peripheral blood. The CDR3 spells CAWSWEIRANYGYTF. The DNA for the CDR3 is TGTGCCTGGAGTTGGGAGATTCGAGCTAACTATGGCTACACCTTC.